The next 14 T cell receptor beta chains were all read from a single sample in a study of blood T cells in healthy people across ages (dated by TCRdb to between 2014 and 2017). The library was obtained by 5' RACE. TCRdb lists the instrument as Illumina HiSeq 2500. A second roughly 6 to 11 cycle PCR used a sample-barcoded 5' primer and a J-beta primer mix. The public reads were reprocessed in TCRdb via fastp at Q25 and MiXCR, keeping in-frame beta chains. Rows with one shared CDR3 protein collapse into an entry with the most common genes and DNA. Within this sample are 750,000 to 850,000 distinct CDR3 sequences, with around a quarter of them counted one time only. The biggest ten clones account for approximately 3.7% of the sample. This sample also appeared in a second study, on T cells of mothers and their children.

The sequenced material came from blood. The source is a boy between 10 and 17 years old in good health.

Turning to this clonotype: The junction departs from the called germline gene at one end, perhaps through a read error. DNA of the CDR3: TGTGCCAGCAGTGAATATCGACAGGATGATGGCCACACCTTC. Its protein product is CASSEYRQDDGHTF. The genes are TRBV25-1 and TRBJ1-2, with a possible D match to TRBD1 (6 bases). Germline CDR1 MGHDK, CDR2 SYGVNS. This CDR3 contains 14 residues.

This clonotype was picked up a small number of times. V and J are TRBV20-1 and TRBJ2-1; the match to TRBD2 covers 11 bases. Germline trimming cut 1 base from V and 6 bases from J; bases unmatched to any gene: 2. The germline V gene has CDR1 DFQATT and CDR2 SNEGSKA (reference sequence). This CDR3 is 14 amino acids long. Here the CDR3 DNA reads TGCAGTGCTAGAGGACTAGCGGGGAGCAATGAGCAGTTCTTC. It translates to CSARGLAGSNEQFF.

This sequence joins TRBV12-3 or TRBV12-4 and TRBJ1-1; D ambiguous. This CDR3 has 14 amino acids. The V gene lost 2 bases and the J gene lost 5 bases, with 12 bases spanning the gap. CDR3 nucleotides: TGTGCCAGCAGTTTATGGGGAGGCACGACTGAAGCTTTCTTT. Amino acid sequence: CASSLWGGTTEAFF.

The chain combines TRBV21-1 with TRBJ1-4. TRBV21-1 is a listed pseudogene. The CDR3 has 15 amino acids. CDR3: CASSKGGLAREKLFF. CDR3 sequence (DNA): TGTGCCAGCAGCAAAGGGGGGCTAGCTCGTGAAAAACTGTTTTTT.

J is TRBJ2-7 and V is TRBV7-9; TRBD2 aligns across 10 bases. The CDR3 is 16 residues long. CDR1 is SEHNR, CDR2 FQNEAQ, per germline (reference sequence). The V gene end was trimmed by 5 bases and the J gene end by 6 bases; junction bases not matched to a gene: 13. The chain's CDR3 is CASSPRTSGNPGEQYF. The CDR3 bases are TGTGCCAGCAGCCCCAGGACTAGCGGAAACCCAGGCGAGCAGTACTTC.

This chain connects TRBV4-1 to TRBJ2-5; TRBD2 is a possible D gene (5 bases). V was shortened by 1 base and J by 4 bases, with 13 bases between the two germline ends. The CDR3 contains 15 residues. The germline V gene encodes CDR1 MGHRA and CDR2 YSYEKL. CDR3: CASSQAGWAGETQYF. In nucleotides, the CDR3 is TGCGCCAGCAGCCAAGCAGGATGGGCGGGAGAGACCCAGTACTTC.

The V and J genes are TRBV29-1 and TRBJ2-1, with 11 bases identical to TRBD2. Germline CDR1 reads SQVTM; CDR2 reads ANQGSEA. The junction had 3 bases not matched to a gene; V was cut back by 1 base and J by 7 bases. The CDR3 consists of 14 residues. The CDR3 DNA follows: TGCAGCGTTGAAGTAGCGGGAGGGCGTAATGAGCAGTTCTTC. Translating it yields CSVEVAGGRNEQFF.

The V and J genes are TRBV11-1 and TRBJ2-6; 7 bases fit TRBD1. Germline V gene data show CDR1 as SGHAT and CDR2 as FQDESV (reference sequence). The V segment lost 4 bases and the J segment 3 bases; nucleotides outside the gene matches: 18. The CDR3 is made up of 20 amino acids. The CDR3 region is CASSSPDRKEMGFGANVLTF. CDR3 DNA: TGTGCCAGCAGCTCCCCGGACAGGAAAGAAATGGGGTTTGGGGCCAACGTCCTGACTTTC.

This clonotype was observed many times. J is TRBJ2-5 and V is TRBV11-2; 9 nucleotides agree with TRBD1. The germline gives CDR1 SGHAT, CDR2 FQNNGV. The length of the CDR3 is 14 residues. V lost 5 bases, J lost 4 bases, and 5 bases stayed unmatched. The CDR3 region has the DNA TGTGCCAGCAGCCCTACAGGGGGCGGAGAGACCCAGTACTTC. Its translation: CASSPTGGGETQYF.

This clonotype came up a few times. The genes are TRBV3-1 and TRBJ2-3; 9 positions match TRBD1. Germline values: CDR1 LGHDT, CDR2 YNNKEL (reference sequence). The trim removed 3 bases at V and 6 bases at J, leaving 7 bases unmatched. The CDR3 spans 15 residues. The CDR3 here is CASSHPGQGNDTQYF. The DNA for the CDR3 is TGTGCCAGCAGCCATCCGGGACAGGGAAACGATACGCAGTATTTT.

This rearrangement joins TRBV20-1 to TRBJ2-7; possibly TRBD2 for D (5 bases). The germline V gene has CDR1 DFQATT and CDR2 SNEGSKA (reference sequence). Trimming removed 0 bases from V and 1 base from J, with 13 bases in between. CDR3 length: 15 amino acids. The CDR3 sequence: CSARDLLATSYEQYF. The CDR3 coding sequence is TGCAGTGCTAGAGATCTGCTAGCTACATCCTACGAGCAGTACTTC.

This chain connects TRBV2 to TRBJ2-7; tentatively, D is TRBD2 (5 bases). The CDR3 contains 13 residues. Looked up from germline, CDR1 is SNHLY and CDR2 is FYNNEI. The germline V and J ends were trimmed by 1 base and 6 bases, with 10 bases remaining between them. The CDR3 reads CASSEDLAREQYF. CDR3 DNA sequence: TGTGCCAGCAGTGAAGATTTAGCGCGCGAGCAGTACTTC.

This clonotype came up a few times. The chain carries TRBV27 and TRBJ1-1; D unresolved. The CDR3 is 15 amino acids. The V end lost 5 bases, the J end lost 0 bases, and 13 bases lay between the germline ends. Germline V gene sequence: CDR1 MNHEY, CDR2 SMNVEV (reference sequence). The CDR3 sequence is CASSRTRFMNTEAFF. The DNA of the CDR3 is TGTGCCAGCAGTCGCACCCGATTCATGAACACTGAAGCTTTCTTT.

The chain recombines TRBV20-1 with TRBJ2-1; D unclear. The J call is doubtful: the DNA matches TRBJ2-5 better. The germline V gene encodes CDR1 DFQATT and CDR2 SNEGSKA (reference sequence). CDR3 size: 12 residues. CDR3: CSASLREETQYF. The DNA for the CDR3 is TGCAGTGCTAGTCTCCGAGAAGAGACCCAGTACTTC.